Sequencing of this TCR beta chain was carried out in a study of blood T cell repertoires in COVID-19 (TCRdb year 2020). General notes on the study: Samples from collaborators originated in the United States, Italy and Spain and spanned both the acute and convalescent phases of COVID-19. The material from the prospective study consisted of cDNA or gDNA derived from T cells, B-cell-depleted T cells, or PBMCs. Deeply sampled blood TCRbeta repertoires from subjects exposed to, actively infected with, or recovered from COVID-19 were included in the dataset. The repertoires were released in a freely available public database meant as a resource for research on the immune response to SARS-CoV-2. Samples were obtained from the ongoing ImmuneRACE study (first 160 participants) and from 1,254 subjects provided by 6 global collaborators. Sample metadata almost always included a de-identified subject ID, COVID-19 status, age in years and sex. HLA class I and class II types, where available, came from metadata supplied by the sample provider rather than from assay-based typing. The investigation overall reported the following: The quantity of clinical and demographic metadata differed by source and by participant and was supplied without curation.

The collaborating institutions used their own protocols to collect whole blood in K2EDTA tubes. Collaborator samples were shipped for TCRbeta analysis as frozen whole blood, isolated PBMCs, or DNA extracted from either sample type. TCRbeta CDR3 regions were amplified from genomic DNA by means of the immunoSEQ Assay, a bias-controlled multiplex PCR. Per the source publication's procedure: The number of nucleated cells in each sample was estimated from the amplification of reference gene primers within the assay. Sequence reads were collapsed and filtered to measure the absolute abundance of every unique TCRbeta CDR3 rearrangement. For each sample, productive Simpson clonality was calculated as the square root of Simpson's diversity index across productive rearrangements. This immuneACCESS table, as held by TCRdb, lists in-frame sequences with V and J called but not all clones. Of the missing ones, under half trace to an unresolved V gene in checked studies; the others have no known cause. V and J calls and clone size are those listed in that table; D and trimming were worked out from the DNA. This sample gives 210,000 or so clones in total; around 84% of them show up just once. Less than 20% of the sample is taken by the ten largest.

The CDR3 has 16 amino acids, counting the end cysteine and phenylalanine. Just the 48-base CDR3 DNA is kept, in frame starting at base 1. The germline V gene yields MGHRA for CDR1 and YSYEKL for CDR2. Between the V and J ends, shortened by 3 bases and 0 bases respectively, the junction contains 12 bases. For this clone: The specificity of this receptor is unknown. No quality values exist for individual bases; no much larger clone is one base distant.

The chain was built from TRBV4-1 and TRBJ1-5, with the D gene not confidently named. This receptor was taken from a woman older than 75 with active or convalescent COVID-19. Sequencing used peripheral blood. The DNA is as follows: TGCGCCAGCAGCCAGACCGACGGAGCTAGCAATCAGCCCCAGCATTTT. Translated, this gives CASSQTDGASNQPQHF.